The entry that follows covers one T cell receptor beta chain sequence. The antigen remains unidentified. These data originate in a study of graft-versus-host responses after intestinal transplantation. V dropped 5 bases and J dropped 3; count of bases not matched to a gene: 5. The germline gives CDR1 SGHAT, CDR2 FQNNGV. This CDR3 is 15 amino acids long. Some clones are missing from TCRdb's copy, which holds only in-frame ones; the method was immunoSEQ multiplex PCR. Altogether approximately 86,000 clones are present, about 90% being singletons, with the ten largest covering around 0.36%. This TCR derives from a human donor who was the organ donor for an intestinal transplant. The gene calls are TRBV11-2 and TRBJ2-3; the match to TRBD1 covers 10 bases. Source: unstimulated CD8+ T cells sorted from spleen or lymph node cells, taken before transplant. The DNA for the CDR3 is TGTGCCAGCAGCCCTAGGACAGGGGGAACAGATACGCAGTATTTT. Protein: CASSPRTGGTDTQYF.